This entry concerns a single T cell receptor (beta chain). No antigen is known for it. These data come from a study of CD8 T cell repertoires and HIV-1 epitope variants. The germline V gene encodes CDR1 SEHNR and CDR2 FQNEAQ (reference sequence). V was pared by 2 bases and J by 1 base, with 0 bases between. CDR3 length equals 12 residues. TCRdb's table, derived via immunoSEQ multiplex PCR, lists solely in-frame clones and lacks some. The repertoire holds fewer than 2,500 clones, with under 75% as singletons. The clonotype was recovered from a male donor with HIV. This rearrangement joins TRBV7-9 to TRBJ1-5; the D is unclear. The sample comprised cultured CD8+ T cells derived from PBMCs. The CDR3 DNA sequence: TGTGCCAGCAGCTTAAGCAATCAGCCCCAGCATTTT. This encodes CASSLSNQPQHF. Looking up the rest from reference TRBV7-9 and TRBJ1-5 gives the full variable domain: DTGVSQNPRHKITKRGQNVTFRCDPISEHNRLYWYRQTLGQGPEFLTYFQNEAQLEKSRLLSDRFSAERPKGSFSTLEIQRTEQGDSAMYLCASSLSNQPQHFGDGTRLSIL.